Listed below are T cell receptor beta chains from one sample, sequenced in a study of cytomegalovirus exposure and HLA in healthy donors. Here immunoSEQ multiplex PCR was the method, and the copy in TCRdb shows in-frame clones only, minus some. The data contain approximately 110,000 clones, about 80% of them singletons. Source material: PBMCs. Source of these receptors: a woman between 40 and 55 years old in good health and CMV-seronegative. Each CDR3 is given with its conserved first and last residue.

TRBV11-2 CASSPRGHQETQYF
TRBV7-9 CASSLPGGTGTGNTIYF
TRBV19 CASSISPGGAGELFF
TRBV19 CASSTSYEKLFF
TRBV4-3 CASSQDSWTYEQYF
TRBV7-2 CASSWDRGSNQPQHF
TRBV19 CASNRGAGASGNTIYF
TRBV7-9 CSSSQSRETEQFF
TRBV4-3 CASSQDKFKNIQYF
TRBV10-3 CATSPRGTGNSYEQYF
TRBV5-4 CASSSGGTSGPYQETQYF
TRBV9 CASSGTGGGNTIYF
TRBV9 CASTVSASGEETQYF
TRBV27 CASSYYSGGAYNEQFF
TRBV19 CASSLNLVGREQYF
TRBV11-2 CASSFAGSEQYF
TRBV15 CATSRELGQGYGYTF
TRBV7-2 CASSFLETQYF
TRBV6-5 CASSYSGGYTEAFF
TRBV5-1 CASSKAGRTYNEQFF
TRBV7-9 CSSSPARQSCFF
TRBV30 CAWSPRDRSGNTIYF
TRBV6-6 CASSWDSSMNTEAFF
TRBV27 CASSPDRAGDYGYTF
TRBV5-1 CASSLRGQGATNEKLFF
TRBV5-1 CASSVGTGEDYEQYF
TRBV7-9 CSSSFKRETGANVLTF
TRBV14 CASSPFSGTDTQYF
TRBV5-1 CASRDRDRVDEQFF
TRBV30 CAWDPRGRNTDTQYF
TRBV2 CASSEGETSYNEQFF
TRBV27 CASSTRDEQFF
TRBV4-3 CASSQGHRGQLAKNIQYF
TRBV19 CASSIYGDRGFEGGNNEQFF
TRBV28 CASSLTGTESYSNQPQHF
TRBV21-1 CASTTGQAVQYF
TRBV6-5 CASSRDRAPRNEQFF
TRBV18 CASSPQGHYEQYF
TRBV5-6 CASSATGVSGEKLFF
TRBV4-3 CASSQRGTSLGDTQYF
TRBV5-1 CASSSGLDTGELFF
TRBV27 CASSLKGLDYYEQYF
TRBV4-1 CASSQGNYLAAQETQYF
TRBV18 CASSPPVQGDEKLFF
TRBV18 CASSTPAYGYTF
TRBV4-3 CASSQGTSSRTDTQYF
TRBV4-3 CASSQDGNRYNEQFF
TRBV18 CASATSANTGELFF
TRBV11-3 CASSHLQETQYF
TRBV6-6 CASSYWQSNQPQHF
TRBV6-5 CASTQFTARISPLHF
TRBV6-5 CASSAPGKDIQYF
TRBV10-3 CAISESIAGRNEQFF
TRBV7-2 CASSQWTGDQETQYF
TRBV5-1 CASSLPGNEQFF